These 3 T cell receptor beta chains originate from one sample sequenced in a study of shared clonotypes between healthy human individuals. Only CD45RO-negative cells positively selected for CCR7 counted as naive CD8 cells, so terminally differentiated effector memory CD45RA+ cells were excluded. Profiling relied on immunoSEQ multiplex PCR, and the TCRdb table lists in-frame clones only, not all of them. This sample carries about 2.1 million clones, more than 85% of them seen once, and the ten largest clones take roughly 1.7%. Sequenced: naive CD8+ T cells from PBMCs. These receptors all stem from a man between 18 and 35 years old in good health. Some clones in this sample may be carry-over from other donors' samples.

The CDR3 sequence is CASSEEASRSYNEQFF. The CDR3 DNA reads TGTGCCAGCAGTGAAGAGGCGTCTAGGTCCTACAATGAGCAGTTCTTC. V and J are TRBV2 and TRBJ2-1; no firm D call. Germline values: CDR1 SNHLY, CDR2 FYNNEI. V lost 1 base and J 1 base, leaving 11 bases between the germline ends. This CDR3 is built from 16 residues.

Comments on this clone: The sample holds other DNA sequences that translate to the same CDR3. This sequence joins TRBV27 and TRBJ2-7; D gene uncertain. The length of the CDR3 is 12 residues. Deletions cut 3 bases from V and 2 bases from J, with 5 bases between. CDR1 is MNHEY and CDR2 is SMNVEV in the germline V gene (reference sequence). The DNA of the CDR3 is TGTGCCAGCAGTTTTACGCCCTACGAGCAGTACTTC. Residues: CASSFTPYEQYF.

The genes are TRBV11-2 and TRBJ2-1; 12 nucleotides align to TRBD2. The CDR3 length is 17 residues. Per germline, CDR1 SGHAT and CDR2 FQNNGV. Trimming took 2 bases from V and 10 from J; bases not matched to a gene: 12. CDR3 nucleotide sequence: TGTGCCAGCAGCTTACTAGCGGGAGGGCCCGGCACAGGGGAGCAGTTCTTC. Translated, it gives CASSLLAGGPGTGEQFF.